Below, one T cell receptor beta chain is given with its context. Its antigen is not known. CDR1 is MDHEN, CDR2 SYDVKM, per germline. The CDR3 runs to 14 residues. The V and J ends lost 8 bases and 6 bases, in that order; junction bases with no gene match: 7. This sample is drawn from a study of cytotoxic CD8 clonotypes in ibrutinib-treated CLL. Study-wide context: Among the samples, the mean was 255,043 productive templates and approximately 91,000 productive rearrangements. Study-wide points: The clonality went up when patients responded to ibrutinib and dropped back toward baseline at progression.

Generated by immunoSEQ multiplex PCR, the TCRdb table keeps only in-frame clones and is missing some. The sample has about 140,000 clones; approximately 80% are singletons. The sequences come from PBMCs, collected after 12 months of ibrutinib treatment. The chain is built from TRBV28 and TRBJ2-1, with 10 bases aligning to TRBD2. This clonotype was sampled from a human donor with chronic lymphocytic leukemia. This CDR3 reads CASSSGGAFNEQFF. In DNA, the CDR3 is TGTGCCAGCTCTAGCGGGGGTGCTTTCAATGAGCAGTTCTTC.